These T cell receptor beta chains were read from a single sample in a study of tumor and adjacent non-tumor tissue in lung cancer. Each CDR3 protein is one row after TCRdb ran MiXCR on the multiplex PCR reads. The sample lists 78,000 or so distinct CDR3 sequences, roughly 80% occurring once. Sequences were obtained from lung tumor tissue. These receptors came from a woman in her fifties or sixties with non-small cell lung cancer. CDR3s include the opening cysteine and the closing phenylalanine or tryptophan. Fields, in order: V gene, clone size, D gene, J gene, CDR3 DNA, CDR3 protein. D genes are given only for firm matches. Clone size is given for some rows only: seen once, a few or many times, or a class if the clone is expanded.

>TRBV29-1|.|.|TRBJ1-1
TGCAGTGATGAGGCCCTGCAGGGTTACACTGAAGCTTTCTTT
CSDEALQGYTEAFF
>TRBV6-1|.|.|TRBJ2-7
TGTGCCAGCTCCGGGGACCACTACGAGCGGTACTTC
CASSGDHYERYF
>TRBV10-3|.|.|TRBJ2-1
TGTGCTACTACCGGGGGGACAAGGGGTAACAATGAGCAGTTCTTC
CATTGGTRGNNEQFF
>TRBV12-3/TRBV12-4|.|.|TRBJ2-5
TGTGCCGGCAGTGTTGGTGACCAAGAGACCCAGTATTTC
CAGSVGDQETQYF
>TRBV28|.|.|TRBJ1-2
TGTGCCAGCAGTTTTGTGGAGAGGGCCTACGGCTACACCTTC
CASSFVERAYGYTF
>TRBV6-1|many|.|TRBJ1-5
TGTGCCAGCAGTGAACGGACATTTTATCAGCCCCAGCATTTT
CASSERTFYQPQHF
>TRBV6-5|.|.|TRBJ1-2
TGTGCCAGCCGTTCCGGGGAGGACTATGGCTACACCTTC
CASRSGEDYGYTF
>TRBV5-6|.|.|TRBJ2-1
TGTGCCATCAGCTTGGAGGCAGGCCTCACTCCCACGCAGCGTTATGAGCAGTTCTTC
CAISLEAGLTPTQRYEQFF
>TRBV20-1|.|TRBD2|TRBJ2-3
TGCAGTGCTAGAGGCCTGTCTAGCGGGGTTTGCACAGATACGCAGTATTTT
CSARGLSSGVCTDTQYF
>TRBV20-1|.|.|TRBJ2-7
TGCAATGCTAGATTCCGGGACCCCAATTCCTACGAGCAGTACTTT
CNARFRDPNSYEQYF
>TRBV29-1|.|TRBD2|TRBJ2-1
TGCAGCGTTGAAGATTGCCAGCGGGGCTCCTACTATGGGCAGTTCTTC
CSVEDCQRGSYYGQFF
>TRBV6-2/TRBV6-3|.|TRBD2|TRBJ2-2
TGTGCCAGCAGTACGGGGACTAACGGGGTGGACACCGGGGAGCTATTATTT
CASSTGTNGVDTGELLF
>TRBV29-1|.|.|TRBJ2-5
TGCATGATCGTGGGCCTCGAGGAGACTCGGTACTTC
CMIVGLEETRYF
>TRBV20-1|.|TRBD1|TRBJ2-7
TGTAGTGCTGCCTCCGGACAGGGGAATATGTACGAGCAGTACTTC
CSAASGQGNMYEQYF
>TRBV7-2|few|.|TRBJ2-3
TGTGCCAGCAGCTTAGGGGGAAAGGATACGCAGTATTTT
CASSLGGKDTQYF
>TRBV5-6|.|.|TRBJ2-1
TGTGCCAGCAGCCTCTATGGGAGTGTCCGGCCCGAGTACAATGAGCAGTTCTTC
CASSLYGSVRPEYNEQFF
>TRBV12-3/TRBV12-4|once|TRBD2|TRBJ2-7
TGTGCCAGCGGGACTATTTGGTACGAGCAGTATTTC
CASGTIWYEQYF
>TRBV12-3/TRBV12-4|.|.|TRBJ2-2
TGTGCCAGCAGAAAAAGGGCAGCGGCCGGGGAGCTGTTATTT
CASRKRAAAGELLF
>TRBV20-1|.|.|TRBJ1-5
TGCTATGCTCAACCTACCCCCGGGGGGGTTTATAGCAATCAGCCCCAGCATTTT
CYAQPTPGGVYSNQPQHF
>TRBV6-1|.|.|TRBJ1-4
TGTGGCAGCAGTTTGATTGCAACTAATGAAAAACTGTTGTTT
CGSSLIATNEKLLF
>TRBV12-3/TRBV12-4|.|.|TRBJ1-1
TGTGCCAGCGATTCCCTTCGGGGGGGAGCTTTCTTT
CASDSLRGGAFF
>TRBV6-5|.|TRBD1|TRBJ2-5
TGTGCCAGCAGTCCTCGCAGGACAGGCACCCAAGAGACCCAGTACTTC
CASSPRRTGTQETQYF
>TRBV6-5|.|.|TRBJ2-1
TGTGCCAGCAGTTATGTCGGGATGAGGGGTAGGCAGTTCTTC
CASSYVGMRGRQFF
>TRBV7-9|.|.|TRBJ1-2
TGTGCCAGCAGCTTATTCCCGCGAGGCCCGGGAGATCCGAAATATGGTTACACCTTC
CASSLFPRGPGDPKYGYTF
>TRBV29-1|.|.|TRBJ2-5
TGCAGCGCTGTTGGGGCCTCTTTATGCGAGACCCAGTACTTC
CSAVGASLCETQYF
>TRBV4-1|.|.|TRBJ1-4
TGCACCAGCAGCTTCAACATAGCAACTAATGAAAAACTGTTTTTT
CTSSFNIATNEKLFF
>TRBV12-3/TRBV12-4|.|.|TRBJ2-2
.
CASSLTGGPGSCFF
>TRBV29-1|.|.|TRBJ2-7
TGCAGCGTTGTAGGACAGGACTACGATCAGTACTTC
CSVVGQDYDQYF